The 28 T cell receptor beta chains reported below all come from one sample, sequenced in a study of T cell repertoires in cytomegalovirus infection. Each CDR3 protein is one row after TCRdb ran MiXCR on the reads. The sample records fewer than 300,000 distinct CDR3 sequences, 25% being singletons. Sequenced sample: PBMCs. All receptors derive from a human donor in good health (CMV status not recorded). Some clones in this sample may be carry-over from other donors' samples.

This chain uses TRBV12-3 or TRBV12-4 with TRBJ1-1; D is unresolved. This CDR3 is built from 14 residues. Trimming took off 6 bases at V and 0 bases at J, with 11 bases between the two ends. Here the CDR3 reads CASSPQRMNTEAFF. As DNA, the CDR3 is TGTGCCAGCAGCCCCCAGCGAATGAACACTGAAGCTTTCTTT.

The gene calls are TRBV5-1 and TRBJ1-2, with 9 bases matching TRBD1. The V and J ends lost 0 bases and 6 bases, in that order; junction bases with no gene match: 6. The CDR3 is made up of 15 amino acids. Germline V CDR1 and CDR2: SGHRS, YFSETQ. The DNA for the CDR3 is TGCGCCAGCAGCTTGGGGGGACAGGGACTCAATGGCTACACCTTC. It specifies CASSLGGQGLNGYTF.

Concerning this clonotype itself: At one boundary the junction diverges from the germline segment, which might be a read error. This CDR3 reads CASSTRGLAGVKPYEQYF. The CDR3 bases are TGCGCCAGCAGCACAAGGGGACTGGCGGGCGTCAAACCGTACGAGCAGTACTTC. The gene calls are TRBV7-8 and TRBJ2-7; D is possibly TRBD2 (6 bases). CDR1 is SGHVS, CDR2 FQNEAQ, per germline. The CDR3 sequence is 18 residues long.

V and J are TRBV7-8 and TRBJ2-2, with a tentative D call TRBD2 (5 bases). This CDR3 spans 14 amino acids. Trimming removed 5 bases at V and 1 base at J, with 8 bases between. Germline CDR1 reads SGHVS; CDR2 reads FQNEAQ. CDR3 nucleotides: TGTGCCAGCAGCCGCAGCGGGAACACCGGGGAGCTGTTTTTT. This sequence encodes CASSRSGNTGELFF.

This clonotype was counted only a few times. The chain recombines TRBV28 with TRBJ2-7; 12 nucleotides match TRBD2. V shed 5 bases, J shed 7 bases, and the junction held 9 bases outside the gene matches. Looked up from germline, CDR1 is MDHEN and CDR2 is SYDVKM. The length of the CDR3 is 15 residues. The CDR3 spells CASSPSTSGRSEQYF. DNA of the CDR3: TGTGCCAGCAGTCCTTCGACTAGCGGGAGATCGGAGCAGTACTTC.

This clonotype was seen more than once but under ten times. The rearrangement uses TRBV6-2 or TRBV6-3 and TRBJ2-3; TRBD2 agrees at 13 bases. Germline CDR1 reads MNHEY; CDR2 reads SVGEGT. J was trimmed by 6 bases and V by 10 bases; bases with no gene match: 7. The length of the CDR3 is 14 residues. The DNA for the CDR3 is TGTGCCATCCGACTAGCGGGAGGAGCGGATACGCAGTATTTT. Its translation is CAIRLAGGADTQYF.

The CDR3 DNA follows: TGTGCCAGCAGCGCAGCCATTCGGAGCGGGAGAGATACGCAGTATTTT. Translating gives CASSAAIRSGRDTQYF. V is TRBV7-2 and J is TRBJ2-3; TRBD2 aligns across 8 bases. In germline, CDR1 is SGHTA, CDR2 FQGNSA. The CDR3 runs 16 residues. Unmatched junction bases numbered 12, after V lost 5 bases and J lost 5 bases.

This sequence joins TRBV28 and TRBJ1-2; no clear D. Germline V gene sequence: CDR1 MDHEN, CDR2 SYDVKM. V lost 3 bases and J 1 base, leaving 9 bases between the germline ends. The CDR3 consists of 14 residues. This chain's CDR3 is CASSFGQSNYGYTF. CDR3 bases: TGTGCCAGCAGTTTTGGCCAGAGTAACTATGGCTACACCTTC.

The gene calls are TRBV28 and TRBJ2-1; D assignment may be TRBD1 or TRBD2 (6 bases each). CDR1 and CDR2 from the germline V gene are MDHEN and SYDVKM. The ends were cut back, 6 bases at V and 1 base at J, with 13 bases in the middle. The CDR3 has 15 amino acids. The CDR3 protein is CASREGGQSYNEQFF. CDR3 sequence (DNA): TGTGCCAGCAGAGAAGGGGGGCAATCCTACAATGAGCAGTTCTTC. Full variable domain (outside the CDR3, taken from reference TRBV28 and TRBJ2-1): DVKVTQSSRYLVKRTGEKVFLECVQDMDHENMFWYRQDPGLGLRLIYFSYDVKMKEKGDIPEGYSVSREKKERFSLILESASTNQTSMYLCASREGGQSYNEQFFGPGTRLTVL.

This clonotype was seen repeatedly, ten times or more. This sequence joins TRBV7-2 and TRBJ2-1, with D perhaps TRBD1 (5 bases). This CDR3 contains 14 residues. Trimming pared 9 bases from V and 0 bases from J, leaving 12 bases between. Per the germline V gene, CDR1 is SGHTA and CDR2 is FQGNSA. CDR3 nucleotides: TGTGCCAGTAAACAGGAAAGCTCCTACAATGAGCAGTTCTTC. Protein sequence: CASKQESSYNEQFF.

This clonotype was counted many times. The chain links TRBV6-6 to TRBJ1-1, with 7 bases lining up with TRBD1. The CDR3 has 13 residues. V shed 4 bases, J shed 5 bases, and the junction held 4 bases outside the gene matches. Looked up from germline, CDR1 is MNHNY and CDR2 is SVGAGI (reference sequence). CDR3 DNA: TGTGCCAGCAGTTTCCAACAGGGGACTGAAGCTTTCTTT. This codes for CASSFQQGTEAFF.

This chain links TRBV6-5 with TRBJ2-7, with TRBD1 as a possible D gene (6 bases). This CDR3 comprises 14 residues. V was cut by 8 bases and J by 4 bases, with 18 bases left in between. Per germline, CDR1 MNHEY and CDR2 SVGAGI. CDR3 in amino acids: CASGRDMTKYEQYF. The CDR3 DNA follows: TGTGCCAGCGGACGGGACATGACAAAATACGAGCAGTACTTC.

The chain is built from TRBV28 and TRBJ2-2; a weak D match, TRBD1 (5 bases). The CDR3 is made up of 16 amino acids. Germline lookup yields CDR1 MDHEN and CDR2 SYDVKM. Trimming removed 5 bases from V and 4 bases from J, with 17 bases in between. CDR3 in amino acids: CASSLNSGIFTGELFF. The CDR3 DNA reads TGTGCCAGCAGTCTCAACTCAGGGATATTCACCGGGGAGCTGTTTTTT.

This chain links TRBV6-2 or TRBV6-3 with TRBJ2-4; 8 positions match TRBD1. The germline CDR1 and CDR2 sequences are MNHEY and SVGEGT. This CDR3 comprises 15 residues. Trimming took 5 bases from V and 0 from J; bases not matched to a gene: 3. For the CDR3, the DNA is TGTGCCAGCAGTCGTCAGGGGGCAGCCAAAAACATTCAGTACTTC. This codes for CASSRQGAAKNIQYF.

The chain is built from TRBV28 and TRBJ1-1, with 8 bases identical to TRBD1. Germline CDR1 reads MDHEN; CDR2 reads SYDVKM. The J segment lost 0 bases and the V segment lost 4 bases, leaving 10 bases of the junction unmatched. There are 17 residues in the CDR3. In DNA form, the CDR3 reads TGTGCCAGCAGTTCCTGGACAGGGAAGGTCGTGAACACTGAAGCTTTCTTT. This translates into CASSSWTGKVVNTEAFF.

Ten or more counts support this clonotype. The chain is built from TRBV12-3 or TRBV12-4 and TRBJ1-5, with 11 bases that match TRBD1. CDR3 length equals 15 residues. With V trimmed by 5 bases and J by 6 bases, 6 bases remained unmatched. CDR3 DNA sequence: TGTGCCAGCAGTCGCGGACAGGGGGCGGTTCAGCCCCAGCATTTT. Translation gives CASSRGQGAVQPQHF.

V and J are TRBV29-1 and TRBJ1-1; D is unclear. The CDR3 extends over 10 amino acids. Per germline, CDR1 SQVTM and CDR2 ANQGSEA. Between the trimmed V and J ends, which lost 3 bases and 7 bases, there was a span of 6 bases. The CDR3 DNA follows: TGCAGCGTTGATGTCGATGAAGCTTTCTTT. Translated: CSVDVDEAFF.

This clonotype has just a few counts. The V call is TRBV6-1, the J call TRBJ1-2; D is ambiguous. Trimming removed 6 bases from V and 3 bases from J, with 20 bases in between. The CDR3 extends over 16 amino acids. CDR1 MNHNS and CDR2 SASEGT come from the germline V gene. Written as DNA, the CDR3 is TGTGCCAGCAGACCCCATGGACTCACGCTCGACTATGGCTACACCTTC. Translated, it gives CASRPHGLTLDYGYTF.

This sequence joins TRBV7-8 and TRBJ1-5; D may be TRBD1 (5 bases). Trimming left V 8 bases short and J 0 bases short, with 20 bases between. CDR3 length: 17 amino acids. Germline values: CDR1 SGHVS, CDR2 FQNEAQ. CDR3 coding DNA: TGTGCCAGCGCTTTGGGGGTCAGTGCGAATAGCAATCAGCCCCAGCATTTT. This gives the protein CASALGVSANSNQPQHF. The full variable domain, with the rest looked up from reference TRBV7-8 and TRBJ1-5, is GAGVSQSPRYKVAKRGQDVALRCDPISGHVSLFWYQQALGQGPEFLTYFQNEAQLDKSGLPSDRFFAERPEGSVSTLKIQRTQQEDSAVYLCASALGVSANSNQPQHFGDGTRLSIL.

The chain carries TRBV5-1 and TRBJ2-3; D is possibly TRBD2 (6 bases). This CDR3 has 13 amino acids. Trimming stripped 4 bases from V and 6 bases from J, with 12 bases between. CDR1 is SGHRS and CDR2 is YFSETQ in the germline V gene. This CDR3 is CASSAGPADTQYF. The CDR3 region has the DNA TGCGCCAGCAGCGCGGGACCCGCTGATACGCAGTATTTT.

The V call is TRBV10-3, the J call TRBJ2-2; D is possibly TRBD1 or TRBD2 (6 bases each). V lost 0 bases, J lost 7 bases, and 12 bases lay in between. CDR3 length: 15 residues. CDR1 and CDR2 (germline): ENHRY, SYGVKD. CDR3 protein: CAISESRGHVGELFF. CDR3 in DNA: TGTGCCATCAGTGAGTCCCGGGGGCACGTCGGGGAGCTGTTTTTT.

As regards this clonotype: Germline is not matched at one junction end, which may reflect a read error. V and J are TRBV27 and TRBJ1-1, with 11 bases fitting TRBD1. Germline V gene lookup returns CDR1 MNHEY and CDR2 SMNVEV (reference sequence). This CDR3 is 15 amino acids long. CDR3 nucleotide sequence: TGTGCCAGCAGTCTCCGGACAGGGGGCTGGACTGAAGCCTCCTTT. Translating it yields CASSLRTGGWTEASF.

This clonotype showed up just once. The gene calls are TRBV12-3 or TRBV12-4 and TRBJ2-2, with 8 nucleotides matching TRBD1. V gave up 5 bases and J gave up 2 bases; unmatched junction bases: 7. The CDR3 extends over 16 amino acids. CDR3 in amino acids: CASSRRGTGNTGELFF. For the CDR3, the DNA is TGTGCCAGCAGTAGAAGGGGGACAGGCAACACCGGGGAGCTGTTTTTT.

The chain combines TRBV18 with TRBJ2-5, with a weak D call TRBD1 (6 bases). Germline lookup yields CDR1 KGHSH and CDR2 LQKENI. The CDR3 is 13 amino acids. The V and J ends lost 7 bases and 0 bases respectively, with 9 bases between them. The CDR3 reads CASLRDNQETQYF. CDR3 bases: TGTGCCAGCTTACGGGACAACCAAGAGACCCAGTACTTC.

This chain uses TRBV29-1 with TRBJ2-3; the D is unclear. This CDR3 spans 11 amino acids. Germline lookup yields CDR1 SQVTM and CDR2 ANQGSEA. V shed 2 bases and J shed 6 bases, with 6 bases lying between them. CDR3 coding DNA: TGCAGCGTTGAATGGTACGATACGCAGTATTTT. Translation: CSVEWYDTQYF.

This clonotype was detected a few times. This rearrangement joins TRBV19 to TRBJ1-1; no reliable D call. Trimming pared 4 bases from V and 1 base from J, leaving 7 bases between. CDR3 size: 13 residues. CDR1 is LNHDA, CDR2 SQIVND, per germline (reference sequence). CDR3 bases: TGTGCCAGTAGTACGACGCGGAACACTGAAGCTTTCTTT. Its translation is CASSTTRNTEAFF.

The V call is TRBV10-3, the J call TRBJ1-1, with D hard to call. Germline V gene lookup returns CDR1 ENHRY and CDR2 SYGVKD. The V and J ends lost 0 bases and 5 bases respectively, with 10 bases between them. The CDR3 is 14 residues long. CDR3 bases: TGTGCCATCAGTGAGTCGAGGGTGGGGACTGAAGCTTTCTTT. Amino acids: CAISESRVGTEAFF.

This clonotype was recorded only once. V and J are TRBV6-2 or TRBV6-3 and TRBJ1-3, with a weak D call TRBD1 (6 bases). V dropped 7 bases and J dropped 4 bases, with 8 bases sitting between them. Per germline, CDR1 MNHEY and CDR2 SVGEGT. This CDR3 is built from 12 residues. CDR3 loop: CASKTGGNTIYF. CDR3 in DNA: TGTGCCAGCAAAACAGGGGGAAACACCATATATTTT.